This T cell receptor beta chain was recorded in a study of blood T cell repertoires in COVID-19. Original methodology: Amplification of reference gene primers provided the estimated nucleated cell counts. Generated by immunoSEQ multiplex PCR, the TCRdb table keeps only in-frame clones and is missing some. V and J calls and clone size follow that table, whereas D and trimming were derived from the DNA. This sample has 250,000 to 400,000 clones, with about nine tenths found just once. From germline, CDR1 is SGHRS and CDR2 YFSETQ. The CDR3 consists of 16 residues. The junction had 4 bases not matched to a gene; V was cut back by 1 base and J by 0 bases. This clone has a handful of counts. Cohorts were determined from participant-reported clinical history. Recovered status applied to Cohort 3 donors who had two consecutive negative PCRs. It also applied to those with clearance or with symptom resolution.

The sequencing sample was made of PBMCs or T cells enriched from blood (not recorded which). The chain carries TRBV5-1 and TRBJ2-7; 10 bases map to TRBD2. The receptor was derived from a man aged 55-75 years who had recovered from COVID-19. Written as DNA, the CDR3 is TGCGCCAGCAGCTTGACTAGCGGGATGAGCTCCTACGAGCAGTACTTC. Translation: CASSLTSGMSSYEQYF.